This TCR beta chain derives from a study of cytomegalovirus exposure and HLA in healthy donors. Whole-study findings and limits: It was approximately 150 TCR beta chains that were listed as cytomegalovirus-associated. In a later analysis, TCR beta V- and J-gene trimming showed a link to a missense DCLRE1C variant.

Looked up from germline, CDR1 is MNHEY and CDR2 is SMNVEV (reference sequence). V dropped 2 bases and J dropped 1; count of bases not matched to a gene: 0. The CDR3 runs 14 residues. It was with 60 Vbeta and 13 Jbeta primers that the PCR ran. TCRdb's table, derived via immunoSEQ multiplex PCR, lists solely in-frame clones and lacks some. The sample comprises fewer than 250,000 clones, roughly 79% of which are singletons, and 1.5% to 2% rests with the top ten. Regarding this clone: What it binds is not known.

This chain uses TRBV27 with TRBJ2-7; TRBD2 agrees at 9 bases. Sequencing was done on a sample of PBMCs. This TCR came from a woman younger than 35 in good health and CMV-seronegative. The CDR3 reads CASSLSGGSYEQYF. Written as DNA, the CDR3 is TGTGCCAGCAGTTTAAGCGGGGGGTCCTACGAGCAGTACTTC.